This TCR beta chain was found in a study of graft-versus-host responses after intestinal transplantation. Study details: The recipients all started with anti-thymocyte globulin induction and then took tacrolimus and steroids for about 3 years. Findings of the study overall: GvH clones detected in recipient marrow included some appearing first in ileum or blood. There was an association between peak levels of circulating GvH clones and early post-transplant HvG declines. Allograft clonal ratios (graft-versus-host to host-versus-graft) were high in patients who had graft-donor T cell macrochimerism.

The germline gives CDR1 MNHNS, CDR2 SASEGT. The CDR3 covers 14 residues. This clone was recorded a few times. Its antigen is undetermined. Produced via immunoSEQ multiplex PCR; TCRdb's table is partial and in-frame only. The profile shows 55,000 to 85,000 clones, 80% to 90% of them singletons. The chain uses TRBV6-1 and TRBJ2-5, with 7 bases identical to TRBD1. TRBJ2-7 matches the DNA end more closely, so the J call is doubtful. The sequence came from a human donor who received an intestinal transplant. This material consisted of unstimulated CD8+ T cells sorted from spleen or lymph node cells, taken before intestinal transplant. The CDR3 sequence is CASSEGDSSYEQYF. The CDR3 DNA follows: TGTGCCAGCAGTGAAGGGGACAGCTCCTACGAGCAGTACTTC.